One and the same sample provided the 24 T cell receptor beta chains below, sequenced in a study of T cells after yellow fever vaccination. Each CDR3 protein gets one entry after TCRdb re-called the 5' RACE reads with MiXCR. The table has around 63,000 distinct CDR3 sequences, 7.4% seen once. Material: CD8+ T cells sorted from PBMCs, obtained 15 days after the yellow fever booster vaccination. These TCRs come from a young man who received the YFV17D yellow fever vaccine.

This clonotype was detected once. This clone may be a read error of a much larger clone one base away. The gene calls are TRBV6-2 or TRBV6-3 and TRBJ2-1, with D maybe TRBD2 (5 bases). The germline V gene has CDR1 MNHEY and CDR2 SVGEGT. CDR3 length: 13 residues. V lost 2 bases and J lost 9, with 11 bases in between. DNA for the CDR3: TGTGCCAGCAGTTACAGGGAGTGTGTTGAGCAGTTCTTC. It specifies CASSYRECVEQFF.

This clonotype was counted only a few times. The V and J genes are TRBV7-9 and TRBJ2-1; possible D gene TRBD2, 6 bases. V was shortened by 0 bases and J by 6 bases, with 15 bases between the two germline ends. Germline V gene sequence: CDR1 SEHNR, CDR2 FQNEAQ (reference sequence). This CDR3 has 16 amino acids. This chain's CDR3 is CASSLAGTLLSNEQFF. In DNA, the CDR3 is TGTGCCAGCAGCTTAGCCGGGACTCTACTCTCCAATGAGCAGTTCTTC.

In this sample, this clonotype turned up many times. This chain uses TRBV5-1 with TRBJ1-1; D not certain. The V end was cut by 5 bases, the J end by 3 bases, with 5 bases between. CDR3 length equals 11 residues. Germline V gene data show CDR1 as SGHRS and CDR2 as YFSETQ. The CDR3 sequence is CASRADTEAFF. The CDR3 nucleotides are TGCGCCAGCAGGGCGGACACTGAAGCTTTCTTT.

As concerns this clonotype: This may come from a read error, since a much larger clone is one base off. The chain combines TRBV10-2 with TRBJ1-5, with unresolved D. Germline values: CDR1 WSHSY, CDR2 SAAADI. This CDR3 has 13 residues. V lost 9 bases to trimming and J lost 1 base, with 10 bases between them. For the CDR3, the DNA is TGCGCCAGAGACGGACGGAGCAATCAGCCCCAGCATTTT. Its protein is CARDGRSNQPQHF.

This clonotype was found many times. The genes are TRBV6-5 and TRBJ2-5; D is unclear. This CDR3 is 14 amino acids long. With 1 base removed from V and 0 bases from J, the gap between germline ends came to 6 bases. The germline gives CDR1 MNHEY, CDR2 SVGAGI. The CDR3 loop is CASSYWSNQETQYF. The CDR3 bases are TGTGCCAGCAGTTACTGGAGCAACCAAGAGACCCAGTACTTC.

In this sample, this clonotype turned up many times. The chain uses TRBV20-1 and TRBJ2-1; 11 bases align to TRBD2. This CDR3 is built from 15 residues. Germline V gene data show CDR1 as DFQATT and CDR2 as SNEGSKA (reference sequence). After removal of 7 bases from V and 13 bases from J, the junction contained 18 bases not matched to a gene. CDR3 coding DNA: TGCAGTGACGAACTTAGCGGGAGGGCCCTAGGGATCCAGTTCTTC. Translation gives CSDELSGRALGIQFF.

This clonotype was seen at least ten times. The CDR3 nucleotides read TGTGCCAGCAGTTTAGTTGTTGATAATCAGCCCCAGCATTTT. It specifies CASSLVVDNQPQHF. The chain combines TRBV12-3 or TRBV12-4 with TRBJ1-5; D is ambiguous. The CDR3 runs 14 residues. Deletions cut 1 base from V and 4 bases from J, with 8 bases between.

This chain links TRBV20-1 with TRBJ2-5; D ambiguous. Trimming pared 7 bases from V and 5 bases from J, leaving 14 bases between. Germline V gene data show CDR1 as DFQATT and CDR2 as SNEGSKA (reference sequence). This CDR3 has 12 residues. The CDR3 region has the DNA TGCAGTGTCCGAAGGGTGGGGGAGACCCAGTACTTC. This translates into CSVRRVGETQYF.

At least ten counts were recorded for this clonotype. The rearrangement links TRBV27 to TRBJ2-1; 7 nucleotides line up with TRBD2. Germline V gene data show CDR1 as MNHEY and CDR2 as SMNVEV (reference sequence). CDR3 size: 16 residues. Trimming took 2 bases from V and 0 from J; bases not matched to a gene: 4. CDR3 loop: CASSLPTSVSYNEQFF. The CDR3 DNA sequence: TGTGCCAGCAGTTTACCCACTAGCGTCTCCTACAATGAGCAGTTCTTC.

This clonotype was detected ten times or more. The genes are TRBV28 and TRBJ2-5; 7 nucleotides match TRBD1. The CDR3 has 17 amino acids. Losses at the gene ends were 4 bases for V and 6 bases for J; bases not matched to a gene: 17. CDR1 MDHEN and CDR2 SYDVKM come from the germline V gene. CDR3 sequence: CASSWGYGGTDMQTQYF. The CDR3 DNA sequence: TGTGCCAGCAGTTGGGGTTATGGTGGGACAGACATGCAGACCCAGTACTTC.

This clonotype has ten or more counts. V gene TRBV20-1 combines with J gene TRBJ2-3, with D perhaps being TRBD1 or TRBD2 (5 bases each). Germline loops: CDR1 DFQATT, CDR2 SNEGSKA (reference sequence). The CDR3 has 16 amino acids. V was clipped by 0 bases and J by 3 bases, with 16 bases between them. The CDR3 spells CSARDTTGSATDTQYF. The CDR3 nucleotides are TGCAGTGCTAGAGATACTACAGGTAGCGCAACAGATACGCAGTATTTT.

This clonotype was picked up many times. This rearrangement joins TRBV2 to TRBJ2-3; D is unclear. V lost 2 bases and J 8 bases, leaving 2 bases between the germline ends. Looked up from germline, CDR1 is SNHLY and CDR2 is FYNNEI. This CDR3 region has 10 residues. The CDR3 reads CASSESTQYF. CDR3 nucleotide sequence: TGTGCCAGCAGTGAAAGTACGCAGTATTTT.

In this sample, this clonotype turned up many times. The chain is built from TRBV13 and TRBJ1-4, with D perhaps TRBD1 (5 bases). Germline V CDR1 and CDR2: PRHDT, FYEKMQ (reference sequence). The CDR3 covers 14 residues. Between the trimmed V and J ends, which lost 0 bases and 8 bases, there was a span of 10 bases. CDR3 protein: CASSLGRGIEKLFF. The CDR3, as DNA: TGTGCCAGCAGCTTAGGGAGGGGTATCGAAAAACTGTTTTTT.

This clonotype has at least ten counts. V and J are TRBV10-3 and TRBJ2-7; TRBD2 matches 9 bases. Germline loops: CDR1 ENHRY, CDR2 SYGVKD. The trim removed 0 bases at V and 3 bases at J, leaving 3 bases unmatched. There are 15 residues in the CDR3. The CDR3 region is CAISESLAGSYEQYF. In DNA, the CDR3 is TGTGCCATCAGTGAGTCTCTAGCGGGAAGCTACGAGCAGTACTTC.

This clonotype came up many times. This chain joins TRBV29-1 and TRBJ2-1, with no clear D. Trimming removed 7 bases at V and 7 bases at J, with 14 bases between. The CDR3 has 12 amino acids. Germline-derived CDR1 and CDR2 are SQVTM and ANQGSEA. CDR3 loop: CSAPRGGNEQFF. The CDR3 DNA reads TGCAGCGCCCCTCGAGGTGGGAATGAGCAGTTCTTC.

In its sample, this clonotype was seen a few times. The chain links TRBV19 to TRBJ2-5; no firm D call. Trimming removed 10 bases at V and 2 bases at J, with 14 bases between. Germline V gene lookup returns CDR1 LNHDA and CDR2 SQIVND (reference sequence). This CDR3 has 13 amino acids. CDR3 sequence reads: CATSRWGQETQYF. CDR3 coding DNA: TGTGCCACCAGCAGGTGGGGTCAAGAGACCCAGTACTTC.

This clonotype was counted at least ten times. The chain employs TRBV4-3 and TRBJ2-7; D is uncertain. The CDR3 extends over 13 amino acids. Trimming shortened V by 1 base and J by 3 bases, and 7 bases separated the two germline ends. The germline CDR1 and CDR2 sequences are LGHNA and YSLEER. The CDR3 sequence is CASSQGPSYEQYF. In DNA form, the CDR3 reads TGCGCCAGCAGCCAAGGGCCTAGCTACGAGCAGTACTTC.

This clonotype was detected ten times or more. CDR3 sequence reads: CASSGNWGQENTEAFF. The CDR3 region has the DNA TGTGCCAGCAGCGGTAACTGGGGACAGGAGAACACTGAAGCTTTCTTT. The chain combines TRBV3-1 with TRBJ1-1; TRBD1 agrees at 8 bases. Germline V gene sequence: CDR1 LGHDT, CDR2 YNNKEL (reference sequence). This CDR3 spans 16 amino acids. Trimming cost V 5 bases and J 1 base; bases outside gene matches: 9.

This clonotype has at least ten counts. V gene TRBV13 combines with J gene TRBJ2-1; D possibly corresponds to TRBD1 (5 bases). Trimming removed 4 bases from V and 6 bases from J, with 13 bases in between. From germline, CDR1 is PRHDT and CDR2 FYEKMQ (reference sequence). The CDR3 is 14 amino acids. The CDR3, as DNA: TGTGCCAGCAGCTCAACCCAGGGTTTCAATGAGCAGTTCTTC. This encodes CASSSTQGFNEQFF.

This clonotype was picked up many times. V gene TRBV6-5 combines with J gene TRBJ1-1; D not resolved. The CDR3 sequence is 11 residues long. The germline CDR1 and CDR2 sequences are MNHEY and SVGAGI. Trimming pared 4 bases from V and 9 bases from J, leaving 9 bases between. The CDR3 bases are TGTGCCAGCAGTTCCGGGATCCAAGCTTTCTTT. Amino acid sequence: CASSSGIQAFF.

This clonotype has a count of ten or more. The chain employs TRBV19 and TRBJ2-7; TRBD1 agrees at 10 bases. The V segment lost 6 bases and the J segment 3 bases; nucleotides outside the gene matches: 8. CDR3 length: 15 amino acids. The V gene's germline CDR1 is LNHDA and CDR2 SQIVND (reference sequence). The CDR3 reads CASSTTGTGVYEQYF. CDR3 sequence (DNA): TGTGCCAGTAGCACAACCGGGACAGGGGTCTACGAGCAGTACTTC.

In regard to this clonotype: The junction and the germline gene differ at one end; a read error may be behind it. The rearrangement links TRBV7-2 to TRBJ1-2; TRBD1 is a possible D gene (6 bases). Germline V gives CDR1 SGHTA, CDR2 FQGNSA. CDR3 length: 10 amino acids. In DNA, the CDR3 is TGTGCCAGCAGCGCCGGGACACTCGCCTTC. Translation: CASSAGTLAF.

This chain joins TRBV6-5 and TRBJ1-5; D is uncertain. The germline CDR1 and CDR2 sequences are MNHEY and SVGAGI. CDR3 length: 14 amino acids. Trimming took off 2 bases at V and 3 bases at J, with 8 bases between the two ends. CDR3 bases: TGTGCCAGCAGTTACGGTGGCAACAATCAGCCCCAGCATTTT. This codes for CASSYGGNNQPQHF.

This clonotype was counted ten times or more. The J gene is TRBJ2-1, the V gene TRBV7-6; D unclear. In germline, CDR1 is SGHVS, CDR2 FNYEAQ. Between the trimmed V and J ends, which lost 2 bases and 9 bases, there was a span of 11 bases. The CDR3 is made up of 13 amino acids. CDR3 DNA sequence: TGTGCCAGCAGCTTACCCGCCGAAGGTGAGCAGTTCTTC. Translation: CASSLPAEGEQFF. Together with reference TRBV7-6 and TRBJ2-1, the CDR3 gives the full variable domain: GAGVSQSPRYKVTKRGQDVALRCDPISGHVSLYWYRQALGQGPEFLTYFNYEAQQDKSGLPNDRFSAERPEGSISTLTIQRTEQRDSAMYRCASSLPAEGEQFFGPGTRLTVL.